The 27 T cell receptor beta chains below all came from one sample that was sequenced in a study of cytomegalovirus exposure and HLA in healthy donors. The PCR used 60 Vbeta and 13 Jbeta primers. Clones were read by immunoSEQ multiplex PCR, and TCRdb kept only the in-frame ones, dropping some. With 150,000 to 200,000 clones in the sample, the ten largest clones hold 1.3%. The source material was PBMCs. The source of these receptors is an older woman in good health and CMV-seronegative.

The chain employs TRBV5-6 and TRBJ2-1, with 9 bases lining up with TRBD1. J lost 3 bases, V lost 3 bases, and 4 bases had no gene match. The CDR3 contains 15 residues. Germline loops: CDR1 SGHDT, CDR2 YYEEEE. CDR3 protein: CASSSGTGNYNEQFF. CDR3 nucleotides: TGTGCCAGCAGCTCGGGGACAGGGAACTACAATGAGCAGTTCTTC.

The V and J genes are TRBV5-6 and TRBJ1-6; no clear D. Germline CDR1 and CDR2: SGHDT and YYEEEE. Trimming pared 1 base from V and 10 bases from J, leaving 15 bases between. The length of the CDR3 is 15 residues. CDR3 coding DNA: TGTGCCAGCAGCTTGTACATCAACGTGCAATCACCCCTCCACTTT. It yields the protein CASSLYINVQSPLHF.

The chain combines TRBV13 with TRBJ2-1; TRBD2 agrees at 7 bases. Trimming at V came to 5 bases and at J to 8 bases, leaving 9 bases not matched to a gene. CDR1 PRHDT and CDR2 FYEKMQ come from the germline V gene (reference sequence). This CDR3 contains 14 residues. The CDR3 protein is CASSARLARDEQFF. In nucleotides, the CDR3 is TGTGCCAGCAGCGCCCGACTAGCACGCGATGAGCAGTTCTTC.

The V and J genes are TRBV27 and TRBJ2-3; 7 nucleotides agree with TRBD1. The germline gives CDR1 MNHEY, CDR2 SMNVEV (reference sequence). V dropped 5 bases and J dropped 6; count of bases not matched to a gene: 8. The CDR3 extends over 14 amino acids. In DNA, the CDR3 is TGTGCCAGCAGTGCCGGGACAGCCCGGGATACGCAGTATTTT. This sequence encodes CASSAGTARDTQYF.

The genes are TRBV5-6 and TRBJ2-1; no definite D call. V lost 4 bases and J lost 0, with 17 bases in between. Germline V gives CDR1 SGHDT, CDR2 YYEEEE. The CDR3 has 17 amino acids. The CDR3 coding sequence is TGTGCCAGCAGCATCCGTCTACTGAAGAGCTCCTACAATGAGCAGTTCTTC. Residues: CASSIRLLKSSYNEQFF.

The chain links TRBV7-9 to TRBJ2-7, with 8 bases matching TRBD1. CDR1 and CDR2 from the germline V gene are SEHNR and FQNEAQ (reference sequence). The junction had 7 bases not matched to a gene; V was cut back by 3 bases and J by 6 bases. CDR3 length equals 14 residues. In nucleotides, the CDR3 is TGTGCCAGCAGCTTTCACGGACAGGGTGGCGAGCAGTACTTC. Translation gives CASSFHGQGGEQYF.

The chain combines TRBV7-9 with TRBJ2-1; TRBD2 aligns across 8 bases. V lost 4 bases and J lost 4; bases outside the gene matches: 9. The CDR3 loop spans 16 amino acids. Germline V gene data show CDR1 as SEHNR and CDR2 as FQNEAQ (reference sequence). The CDR3 DNA sequence: TGTGCCAGCAGCTGGTACGGGACTAGTCGTTACAATGAGCAGTTCTTC. Residues: CASSWYGTSRYNEQFF.

The rearrangement uses TRBV5-6 and TRBJ2-3, with TRBD1 as a possible D gene (5 bases). This CDR3 contains 15 residues. Trimming shortened V by 5 bases and J by 0 bases, and 13 bases separated the two germline ends. Germline V gene sequence: CDR1 SGHDT, CDR2 YYEEEE. CDR3 DNA: TGTGCCAGCAGGTCGACAGTACTCAGCACAGATACGCAGTATTTT. Translated, it gives CASRSTVLSTDTQYF.

The chain links TRBV6-5 to TRBJ1-3; no definite D call. The V gene's germline CDR1 is MNHEY and CDR2 SVGAGI. V was shortened by 2 bases and J by 4 bases, with 6 bases between the two germline ends. The CDR3 has 13 amino acids. This chain's CDR3 is CASSYDWGNTIYF. CDR3 coding DNA: TGTGCCAGCAGTTACGACTGGGGAAACACCATATATTTT.

The V call is TRBV11-2, the J call TRBJ1-6; TRBD1 matches at 9 bases. Trimming cost V 4 bases and J 13 bases; bases outside gene matches: 14. The CDR3 is made up of 16 amino acids. Germline loops: CDR1 SGHAT, CDR2 FQNNGV. CDR3: CASSYNRGTGLSPLHF. The CDR3 region has the DNA TGTGCCAGCAGCTATAATCGTGGGACAGGGTTGTCCCCCCTCCACTTT.

In DNA, the CDR3 is TGTGCCACCTCAAACTCGCCGAACTCTGGAAACACCATATATTTT. It is translated as CATSNSPNSGNTIYF. This chain uses TRBV19 with TRBJ1-3; D not resolved. V dropped 10 bases and J dropped 0 bases, with 16 bases sitting between them. The germline V gene has CDR1 LNHDA and CDR2 SQIVND (reference sequence). This CDR3 comprises 15 residues.

The chain employs TRBV18 and TRBJ1-5, with unresolved D. CDR1 is KGHSH, CDR2 LQKENI, per germline. The CDR3 sequence is 15 residues long. With 6 bases removed from V and 0 bases from J, the gap between germline ends came to 12 bases. The CDR3 DNA reads TGTGCCAGCTCTGTGGGGAGTTATAGCAATCAGCCCCAGCATTTT. Amino acid sequence: CASSVGSYSNQPQHF. Looking up the rest from reference TRBV18 and TRBJ1-5 gives the full variable domain: NAGVMQNPRHLVRRRGQEARLRCSPMKGHSHVYWYRQLPEEGLKFMVYLQKENIIDESGMPKERFSAEFPKEGPSILRIQQVVRGDSAAYFCASSVGSYSNQPQHFGDGTRLSIL.

DNA for the CDR3: TGTGCCAGCAGCTTCGGGGGATACACAGATACGCAGTATTTT. This translates into CASSFGGYTDTQYF. The V gene is TRBV7-3, the J gene TRBJ2-3; tentative D call: TRBD2 (6 bases). Germline V gene sequence: CDR1 SGHTA, CDR2 FQGTGA. Trimming pared 3 bases from V and 2 bases from J, leaving 9 bases between. This CDR3 is built from 14 residues.

The chain joins TRBV6-1 to TRBJ1-1; D may be TRBD1 (6 bases). V gave up 10 bases and J gave up 8 bases, with 14 bases separating them. The CDR3 runs to 11 residues. In germline, CDR1 is MNHNS, CDR2 SASEGT. This CDR3 is CAIEGVWEAFF. Here the CDR3 DNA reads TGTGCCATCGAGGGGGTATGGGAAGCTTTCTTT.

The J gene is TRBJ1-5, the V gene TRBV2; a weak D match, TRBD1 (6 bases). CDR3 length: 14 residues. Germline V CDR1 and CDR2: SNHLY, FYNNEI. With 7 bases removed from V and 5 bases from J, the gap between germline ends came to 15 bases. CDR3 in amino acids: CASMVTGIDQPQHF. CDR3 DNA sequence: TGTGCCAGCATGGTTACAGGGATAGATCAGCCCCAGCATTTT.

This chain joins TRBV6-5 and TRBJ1-2; 9 nucleotides align to TRBD1. Germline CDR1 MNHEY, CDR2 SVGAGI. The CDR3 length is 14 residues. V lost 4 bases to trimming and J lost 4 bases; unmatched junction nucleotides: 4. CDR3 in DNA: TGTGCCAGCAGTTCACCGACAGGGGGCTATGGCTACACCTTC. Translating it yields CASSSPTGGYGYTF.

The chain joins TRBV7-2 to TRBJ2-1; 9 positions match TRBD2. Germline-derived CDR1 and CDR2 are SGHTA and FQGNSA. This CDR3 is 15 amino acids long. V shed 5 bases, J shed 1 base, and the junction held 3 bases outside the gene matches. In DNA form, the CDR3 reads TGTGCCAGCAGCCGTAGCGGGAGTTCCTACAATGAGCAGTTCTTC. Residues: CASSRSGSSYNEQFF.

This sequence joins TRBV30 and TRBJ2-7; D may be TRBD1 (5 bases). The length of the CDR3 is 13 residues. Germline V CDR1 and CDR2: GTSNPN, SVGIG (reference sequence). V lost 7 bases to trimming and J lost 2 bases, with 15 bases between them. Written as DNA, the CDR3 is TGTGCCTCGGCCGCTTTAGGGGCCTACGAGCAGTACTTC. Protein sequence: CASAALGAYEQYF.

The rearrangement links TRBV29-1 to TRBJ2-5; 8 nucleotides line up with TRBD2. The CDR3 covers 13 residues. Germline V gene lookup returns CDR1 SQVTM and CDR2 ANQGSEA. Unmatched junction bases numbered 6, after V lost 4 bases and J lost 5 bases. This chain's CDR3 is CSVAGRARETQYF. For the CDR3, the DNA is TGCAGCGTTGCCGGGAGGGCCCGGGAGACCCAGTACTTC.

The chain recombines TRBV5-1 with TRBJ2-3, with a weak D call TRBD2 (5 bases). CDR1 SGHRS and CDR2 YFSETQ come from the germline V gene. The CDR3 contains 16 residues. V was pared by 0 bases and J by 4 bases, with 15 bases between. The CDR3 protein is CASSLGSGSRADTQYF. In nucleotides, the CDR3 is TGCGCCAGCAGCTTGGGGTCGGGAAGTAGGGCAGATACGCAGTATTTT.

This chain connects TRBV5-6 to TRBJ2-4; 9 positions agree with TRBD1. V lost 4 bases to trimming and J lost 8 bases; unmatched junction nucleotides: 7. From germline, CDR1 is SGHDT and CDR2 YYEEEE. The CDR3 totals 14 residues. In DNA, the CDR3 is TGTGCCAGCAGCGTGGTGGACAGGGGCGACATTCAGTACTTC. As protein: CASSVVDRGDIQYF.

This chain connects TRBV9 to TRBJ1-5; D not certain. CDR3 length: 15 amino acids. The germline CDR1 and CDR2 sequences are SGDLS and YYNGEE. Deletions cut 4 bases from V and 0 bases from J, with 11 bases between. The DNA of the CDR3 is TGTGCCAGCAGCTTAGAACAAGATAGCAATCAGCCCCAGCATTTT. Translated, it gives CASSLEQDSNQPQHF.

This chain joins TRBV6-5 and TRBJ2-3, with TRBD2 identical over 11 bases. In germline, CDR1 is MNHEY, CDR2 SVGAGI. V lost 4 bases to trimming and J lost 4 bases; unmatched junction nucleotides: 4. The CDR3 spans 15 residues. CDR3 DNA: TGTGCCAGCAGTTTACTAGCGGGAGTCTCAGATACGCAGTATTTT. Translation: CASSLLAGVSDTQYF.

The V call is TRBV6-1, the J call TRBJ2-2, with 12 bases that match TRBD2. Germline values: CDR1 MNHNS, CDR2 SASEGT. The CDR3 is 14 amino acids. With V trimmed by 6 bases and J by 6 bases, 2 bases remained unmatched. The CDR3 region has the DNA TGTGCCAGCAGGCTAGCGGGAGGGGCCGGGGAGCTGTTTTTT. It encodes CASRLAGGAGELFF.

In DNA form, the CDR3 reads TGTGCCAGCAGCCCCGGGACTAGCGGAACCACCGGGGAGCTGTTTTTT. As protein: CASSPGTSGTTGELFF. The chain joins TRBV14 to TRBJ2-2, with TRBD2 matching 11 bases. The CDR3 length is 16 residues. Germline lookup yields CDR1 SGHDN and CDR2 FVKESK. V was clipped by 4 bases and J by 4 bases; unmatched bases: 5. Filled out from reference TRBV14 and TRBJ2-2, the complete variable domain reads EAGVTQFPSHSVIEKGQTVTLRCDPISGHDNLYWYRRVMGKEIKFLLHFVKESKQDESGMPNNRFLAERTGGTYSTLKVQPAELEDSGVYFCASSPGTSGTTGELFFGEGSRLTVL.

The rearrangement uses TRBV4-2 and TRBJ1-4, with D uncertain. The CDR3 is made up of 12 amino acids. Germline lookup yields CDR1 LGHNA and CDR2 YNFKEQ. V was trimmed by 2 bases and J by 6 bases, leaving 4 bases between them. The CDR3 DNA follows: TGTGCCAGCAGCCAAAGAGATGAAAAACTGTTTTTT. Its protein is CASSQRDEKLFF.

V gene TRBV4-1 combines with J gene TRBJ2-7, with unresolved D. Trimming removed 2 bases at V and 3 bases at J, with 17 bases between. CDR3 length equals 16 residues. Germline values: CDR1 MGHRA, CDR2 YSYEKL. CDR3 sequence reads: CASSQPGRDKYYEQYF. CDR3 in DNA: TGCGCCAGCAGCCAACCCGGAAGAGACAAATACTACGAGCAGTACTTC.